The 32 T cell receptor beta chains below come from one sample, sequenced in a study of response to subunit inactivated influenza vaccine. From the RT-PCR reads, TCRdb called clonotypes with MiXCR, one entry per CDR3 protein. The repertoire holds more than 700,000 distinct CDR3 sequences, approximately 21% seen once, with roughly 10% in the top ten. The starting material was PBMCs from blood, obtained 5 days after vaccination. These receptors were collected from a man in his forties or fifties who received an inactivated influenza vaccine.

CDR3 coding DNA: TGTGCCAGCAGACGGCCCGGGAGGGGTCGAGACGAGCAGTACTTC. This translates into CASRRPGRGRDEQYF. This chain uses TRBV11-2 with TRBJ2-7, with TRBD2 identical over 8 bases. Germline V gene sequence: CDR1 SGHAT, CDR2 FQNNGV. The V and J ends lost 6 bases and 5 bases, in that order; junction bases with no gene match: 12. The CDR3 totals 15 residues.

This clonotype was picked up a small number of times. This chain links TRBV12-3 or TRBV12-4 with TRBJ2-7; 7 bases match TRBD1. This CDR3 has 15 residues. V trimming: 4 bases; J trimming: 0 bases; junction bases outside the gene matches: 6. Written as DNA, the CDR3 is TGTGCCAGCAGTTCCCCGGGACAGAACTCCTACGAGCAGTACTTC. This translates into CASSSPGQNSYEQYF.

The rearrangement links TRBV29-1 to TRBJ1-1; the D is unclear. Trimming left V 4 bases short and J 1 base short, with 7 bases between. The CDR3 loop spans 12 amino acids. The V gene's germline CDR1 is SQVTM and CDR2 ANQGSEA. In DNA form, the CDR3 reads TGCAGCGTTGCCCGATCGAACACTGAAGCTTTCTTT. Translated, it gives CSVARSNTEAFF.

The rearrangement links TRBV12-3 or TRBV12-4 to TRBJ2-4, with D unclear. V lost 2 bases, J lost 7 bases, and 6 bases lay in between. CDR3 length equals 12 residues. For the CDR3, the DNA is TGTGCCAGCAGTTTATCCCTCAACATTCAGTACTTC. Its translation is CASSLSLNIQYF.

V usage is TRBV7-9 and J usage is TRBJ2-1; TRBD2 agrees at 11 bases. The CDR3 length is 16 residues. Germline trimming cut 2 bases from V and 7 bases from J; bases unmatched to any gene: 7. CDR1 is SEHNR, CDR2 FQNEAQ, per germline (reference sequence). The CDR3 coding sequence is TGTGCCAGCAGCTTAACCCCCCTAGCGGGGGGAAATGAGCAGTTCTTC. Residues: CASSLTPLAGGNEQFF.

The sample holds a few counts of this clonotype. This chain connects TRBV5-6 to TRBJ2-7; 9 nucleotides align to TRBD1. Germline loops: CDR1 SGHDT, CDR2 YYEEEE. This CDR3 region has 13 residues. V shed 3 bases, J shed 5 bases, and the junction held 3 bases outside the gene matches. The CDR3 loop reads CASSSGTGNEQYF. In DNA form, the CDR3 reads TGTGCCAGCAGCTCCGGGACAGGGAACGAGCAGTACTTC.

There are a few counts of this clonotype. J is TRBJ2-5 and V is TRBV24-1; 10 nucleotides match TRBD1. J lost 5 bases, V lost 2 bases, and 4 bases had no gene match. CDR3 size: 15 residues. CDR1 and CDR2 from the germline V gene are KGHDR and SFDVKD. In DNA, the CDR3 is TGTGCCACCAGTGATTGGGGACAGGGGAAGGAGACCCAGTACTTC. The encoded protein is CATSDWGQGKETQYF.

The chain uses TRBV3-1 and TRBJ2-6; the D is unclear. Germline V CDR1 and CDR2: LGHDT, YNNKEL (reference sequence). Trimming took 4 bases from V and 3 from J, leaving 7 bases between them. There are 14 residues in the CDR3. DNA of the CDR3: TGTGCCAGCAGCCCTACCTATGGGGCCAACGTCCTGACTTTC. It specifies CASSPTYGANVLTF.

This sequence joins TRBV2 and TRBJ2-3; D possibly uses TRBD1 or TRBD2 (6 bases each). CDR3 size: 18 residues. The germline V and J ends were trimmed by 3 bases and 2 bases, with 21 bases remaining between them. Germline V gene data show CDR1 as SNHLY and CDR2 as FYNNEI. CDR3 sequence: CASSEEGGGVSSTDTQYF. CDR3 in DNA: TGTGCCAGCAGTGAGGAGGGGGGTGGTGTATCTTCCACAGATACGCAGTATTTT.

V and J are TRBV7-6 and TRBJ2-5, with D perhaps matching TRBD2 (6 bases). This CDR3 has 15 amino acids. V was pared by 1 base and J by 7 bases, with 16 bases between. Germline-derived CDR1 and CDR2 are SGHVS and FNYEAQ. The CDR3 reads CASSLVFSGVGTQYF. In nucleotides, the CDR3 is TGTGCCAGCAGCTTAGTTTTTTCGGGAGTTGGGACCCAGTACTTC. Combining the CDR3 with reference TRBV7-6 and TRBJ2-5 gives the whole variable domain GAGVSQSPRYKVTKRGQDVALRCDPISGHVSLYWYRQALGQGPEFLTYFNYEAQQDKSGLPNDRFSAERPEGSISTLTIQRTEQRDSAMYRCASSLVFSGVGTQYFGPGTRLLVL.

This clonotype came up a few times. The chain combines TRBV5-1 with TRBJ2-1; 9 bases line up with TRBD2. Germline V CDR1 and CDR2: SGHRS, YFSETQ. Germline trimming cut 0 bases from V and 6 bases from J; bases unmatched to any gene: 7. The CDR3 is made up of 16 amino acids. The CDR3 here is CASSLGPSGTVNEQFF. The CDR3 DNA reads TGCGCCAGCAGCTTGGGGCCTAGCGGGACCGTCAATGAGCAGTTCTTC.

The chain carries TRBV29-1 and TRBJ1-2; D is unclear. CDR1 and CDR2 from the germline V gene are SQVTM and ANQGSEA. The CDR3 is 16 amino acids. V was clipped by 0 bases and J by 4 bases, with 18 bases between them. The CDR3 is CSVEDYPQEGGYGYTF. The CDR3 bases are TGCAGCGTTGAAGATTACCCACAAGAAGGAGGCTATGGCTACACCTTC. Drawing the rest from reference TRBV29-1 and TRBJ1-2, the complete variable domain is SAVISQKPSRDICQRGTSLTIQCQVDSQVTMMFWYRQQPGQSLTLIATANQGSEATYESGFVIDKFPISRPNLTFSTLTVSNMSPEDSSIYLCSVEDYPQEGGYGYTFGSGTRLTVV.

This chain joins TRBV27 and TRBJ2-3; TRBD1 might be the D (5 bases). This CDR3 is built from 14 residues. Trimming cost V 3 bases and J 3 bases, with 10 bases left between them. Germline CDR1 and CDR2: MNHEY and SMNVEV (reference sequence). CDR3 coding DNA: TGTGCCAGCAGTTTGACAGTCGTGACAGATACGCAGTATTTT. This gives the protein CASSLTVVTDTQYF.

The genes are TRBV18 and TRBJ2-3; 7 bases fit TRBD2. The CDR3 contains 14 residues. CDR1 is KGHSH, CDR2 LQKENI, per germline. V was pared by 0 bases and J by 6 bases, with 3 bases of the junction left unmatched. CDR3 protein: CASSPPTSRDTQYF. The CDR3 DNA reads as TGTGCCAGCTCACCACCGACTAGCCGGGATACGCAGTATTTT.

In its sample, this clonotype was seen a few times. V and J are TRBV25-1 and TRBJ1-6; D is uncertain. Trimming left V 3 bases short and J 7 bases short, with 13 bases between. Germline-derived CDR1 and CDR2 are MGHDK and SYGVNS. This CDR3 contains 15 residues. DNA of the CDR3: TGTGCCAGCAGTGACTATTGGACGGAAAATTCACCCCTCCACTTT. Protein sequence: CASSDYWTENSPLHF.

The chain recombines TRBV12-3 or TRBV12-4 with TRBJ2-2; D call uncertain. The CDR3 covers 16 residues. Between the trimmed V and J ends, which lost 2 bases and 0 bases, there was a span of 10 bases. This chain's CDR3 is CASSLSGYANTGELFF. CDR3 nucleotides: TGTGCCAGCAGTTTATCTGGGTACGCGAACACCGGGGAGCTGTTTTTT.

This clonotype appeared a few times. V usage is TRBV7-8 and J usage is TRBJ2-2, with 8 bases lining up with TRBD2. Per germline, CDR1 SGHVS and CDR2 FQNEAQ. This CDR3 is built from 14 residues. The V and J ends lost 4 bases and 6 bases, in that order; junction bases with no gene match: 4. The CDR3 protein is CASSSLREAGELFF. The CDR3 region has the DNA TGTGCCAGCAGCTCCCTGCGGGAGGCCGGGGAGCTGTTTTTT.

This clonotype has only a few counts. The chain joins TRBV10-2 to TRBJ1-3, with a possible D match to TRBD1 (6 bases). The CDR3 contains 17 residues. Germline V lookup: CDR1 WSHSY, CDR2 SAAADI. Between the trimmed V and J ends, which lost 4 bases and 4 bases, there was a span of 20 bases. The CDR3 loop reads CASSVGAGLLGGNTIYF. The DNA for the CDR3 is TGCGCCAGCAGTGTGGGGGCAGGTCTCTTGGGAGGAAACACCATATATTTT.

This CDR3 reads CSAWTSSYQETQYF. CDR3 in DNA: TGCAGTGCTTGGACTAGCAGTTACCAAGAGACCCAGTACTTC. This rearrangement joins TRBV20-1 to TRBJ2-5; 8 bases fit TRBD2. This CDR3 comprises 14 residues. Per germline, CDR1 DFQATT and CDR2 SNEGSKA (reference sequence). Germline trimming cut 5 bases from V and 0 bases from J; bases unmatched to any gene: 5.

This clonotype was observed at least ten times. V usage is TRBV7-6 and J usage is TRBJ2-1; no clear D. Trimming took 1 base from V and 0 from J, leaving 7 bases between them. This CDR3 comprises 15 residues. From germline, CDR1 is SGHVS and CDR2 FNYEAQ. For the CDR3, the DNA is TGTGCCAGCAGCTTAGACAGTCTCTCCTACAATGAGCAGTTCTTC. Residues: CASSLDSLSYNEQFF.

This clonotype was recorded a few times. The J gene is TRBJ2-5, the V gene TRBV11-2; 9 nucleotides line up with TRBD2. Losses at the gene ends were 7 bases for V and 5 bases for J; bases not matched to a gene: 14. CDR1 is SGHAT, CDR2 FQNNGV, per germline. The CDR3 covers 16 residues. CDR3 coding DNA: TGTGCCAGCACCCGTGTCGGCGGGGGGGCCGGGGAGACCCAGTACTTC. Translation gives CASTRVGGGAGETQYF.

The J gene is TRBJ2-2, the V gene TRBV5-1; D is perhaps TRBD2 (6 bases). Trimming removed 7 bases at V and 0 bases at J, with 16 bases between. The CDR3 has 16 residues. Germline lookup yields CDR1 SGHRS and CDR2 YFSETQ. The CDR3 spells CASWRGLPPNTGELFF. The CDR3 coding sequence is TGCGCCAGCTGGAGGGGCCTACCCCCGAACACCGGGGAGCTGTTTTTT.

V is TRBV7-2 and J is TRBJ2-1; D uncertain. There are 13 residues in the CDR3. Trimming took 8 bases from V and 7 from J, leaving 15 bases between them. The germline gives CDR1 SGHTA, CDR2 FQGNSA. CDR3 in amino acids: CASRPLTLNEQFF. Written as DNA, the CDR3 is TGTGCCAGCCGCCCCCTGACCTTGAATGAGCAGTTCTTC.

CDR3 in amino acids: CASSRITSGSSNEQFF. DNA for the CDR3: TGCGCCAGCAGCCGCATTACTAGCGGGAGTTCAAATGAGCAGTTCTTC. The V call is TRBV4-3, the J call TRBJ2-1, with 11 bases identical to TRBD2. CDR3 size: 16 residues. Losses at the gene ends were 4 bases for V and 7 bases for J; bases not matched to a gene: 9. CDR1 LGHNA and CDR2 YSLEER come from the germline V gene.

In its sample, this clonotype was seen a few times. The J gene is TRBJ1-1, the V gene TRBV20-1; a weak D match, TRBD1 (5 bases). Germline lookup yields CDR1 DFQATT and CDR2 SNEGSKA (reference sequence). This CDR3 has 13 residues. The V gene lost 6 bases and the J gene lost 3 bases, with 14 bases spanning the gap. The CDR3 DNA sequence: TGCAGTGCCCCGACACAGGCGGACACTGAAGCTTTCTTT. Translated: CSAPTQADTEAFF.

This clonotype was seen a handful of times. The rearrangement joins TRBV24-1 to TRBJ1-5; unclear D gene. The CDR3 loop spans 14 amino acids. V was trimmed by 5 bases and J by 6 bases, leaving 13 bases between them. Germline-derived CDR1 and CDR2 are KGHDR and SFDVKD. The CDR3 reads CATSGRATTQPQHF. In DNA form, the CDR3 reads TGTGCCACCAGTGGCCGAGCTACCACTCAGCCCCAGCATTTT.

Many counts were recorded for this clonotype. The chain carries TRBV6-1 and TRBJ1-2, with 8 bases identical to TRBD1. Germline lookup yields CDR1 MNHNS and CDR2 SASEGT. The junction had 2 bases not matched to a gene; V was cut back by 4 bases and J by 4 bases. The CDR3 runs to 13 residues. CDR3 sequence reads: CASSGQGSYGYTF. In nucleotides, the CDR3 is TGTGCCAGCAGTGGACAGGGGAGCTATGGCTACACCTTC.

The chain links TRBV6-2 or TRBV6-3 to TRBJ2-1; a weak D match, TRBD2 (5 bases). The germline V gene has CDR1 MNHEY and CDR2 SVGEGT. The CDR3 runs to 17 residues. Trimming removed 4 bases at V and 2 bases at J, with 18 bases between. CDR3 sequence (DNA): TGTGCCAGCAGTTCCTCCGAAGGACTCTTCACCTACAATGAGCAGTTCTTC. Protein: CASSSSEGLFTYNEQFF.

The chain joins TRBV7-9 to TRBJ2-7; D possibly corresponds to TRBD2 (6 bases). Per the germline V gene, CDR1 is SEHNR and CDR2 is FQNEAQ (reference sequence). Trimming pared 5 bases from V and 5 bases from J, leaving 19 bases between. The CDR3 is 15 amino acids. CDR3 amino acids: CASSPEGGTFHEQYF. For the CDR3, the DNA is TGTGCCAGCAGCCCCGAAGGCGGGACTTTCCACGAGCAGTACTTC.

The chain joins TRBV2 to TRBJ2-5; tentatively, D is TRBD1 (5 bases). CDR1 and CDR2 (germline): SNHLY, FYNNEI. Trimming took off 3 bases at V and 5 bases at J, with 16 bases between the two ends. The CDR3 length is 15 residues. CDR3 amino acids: CASSETWAGQETQYF. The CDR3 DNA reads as TGTGCCAGCAGTGAGACGTGGGCAGGGCAGGAGACCCAGTACTTC. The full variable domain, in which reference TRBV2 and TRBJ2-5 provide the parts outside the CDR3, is EPEVTQTPSHQVTQMGQEVILRCVPISNHLYFYWYRQILGQKVEFLVSFYNNEISEKSEIFDDQFSVERPDGSNFTLKIRSTKLEDSAMYFCASSETWAGQETQYFGPGTRLLVL.

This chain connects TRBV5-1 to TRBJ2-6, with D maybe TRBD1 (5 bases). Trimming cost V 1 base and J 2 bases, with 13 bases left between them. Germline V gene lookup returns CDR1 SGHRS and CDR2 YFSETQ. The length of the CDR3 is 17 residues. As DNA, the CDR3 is TGCGCCAGCAGCTTGTCAGTCAGGGTAGCTGGGGCCAACGTCCTGACTTTC. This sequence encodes CASSLSVRVAGANVLTF.

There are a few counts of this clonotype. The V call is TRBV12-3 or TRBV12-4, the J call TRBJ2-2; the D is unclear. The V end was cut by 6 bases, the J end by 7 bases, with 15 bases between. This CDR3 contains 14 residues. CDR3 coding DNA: TGTGCCAGCAGACGCGGATTTGGGGTCGGGGAGCTGTTTTTT. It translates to CASRRGFGVGELFF.